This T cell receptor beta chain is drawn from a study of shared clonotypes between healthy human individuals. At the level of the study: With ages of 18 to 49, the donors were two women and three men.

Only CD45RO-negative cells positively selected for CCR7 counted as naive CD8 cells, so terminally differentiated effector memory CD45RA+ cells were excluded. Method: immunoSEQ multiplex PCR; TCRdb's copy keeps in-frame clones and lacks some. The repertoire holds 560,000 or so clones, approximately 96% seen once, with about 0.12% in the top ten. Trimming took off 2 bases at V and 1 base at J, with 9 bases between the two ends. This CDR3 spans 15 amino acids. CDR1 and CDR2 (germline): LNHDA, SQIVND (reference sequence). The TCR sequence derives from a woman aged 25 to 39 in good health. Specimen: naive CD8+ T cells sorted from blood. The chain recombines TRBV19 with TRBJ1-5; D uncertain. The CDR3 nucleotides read TGTGCCAGTAGTATACCAGGATCGAGCAATCAGCCCCAGCATTTT. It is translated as CASSIPGSSNQPQHF.